Each of the 23 T cell receptor beta chains below was sequenced from the same sample in a study of vaccination and CD4 T cells after COVID-19. No antigens are known for them. Treatment of the sample: 10-day PBMC culture with coronavirus spike peptide pools or control peptides (ViraFEST assay). Sequencing of the DNA from cultured CD4+ T cells was carried out with the Oncomine TCR Beta short-read assay. TCRdb re-derived calls from the PCR reads in MiXCR, one entry per CDR3 protein. This sample has about 25,000 distinct CDR3 sequences, with about 52% found just once. Source material: CD4+ T cells from blood, cultured in vitro. The receptor set was obtained from a human donor who had recovered from COVID-19.

V and J are TRBV27 and TRBJ2-5; 9 bases fit TRBD1. V trimming: 4 bases; J trimming: 4 bases; junction bases outside the gene matches: 7. The CDR3 is 15 residues long. The germline V gene encodes CDR1 MNHEY and CDR2 SMNVEV (reference sequence). The CDR3 nucleotides are TGTGCCAGCAGTTATGGGGACAGGGCTCGAGAGACCCAGTACTTC. Translated: CASSYGDRARETQYF.

This clonotype has just a few counts. The rearrangement links TRBV7-2 to TRBJ2-5; D is ambiguous. CDR1 is SGHTA and CDR2 is FQGNSA in the germline V gene. There are 13 residues in the CDR3. The ends were cut back, 0 bases at V and 5 bases at J, with 7 bases in the middle. The CDR3 nucleotides are TGTGCCAGCAGCTTAGCTGGGTGGGAGACCCAGTACTTC. It is translated as CASSLAGWETQYF.

This clonotype was counted only a few times. V gene TRBV12-3 or TRBV12-4 combines with J gene TRBJ2-2; D remains unclear. The V and J ends lost 2 bases and 5 bases respectively, with 3 bases between them. CDR3 length equals 12 residues. CDR3: CASSLQTGELFF. The CDR3 DNA reads TGTGCCAGCAGTTTACAGACCGGGGAGCTGTTTTTT.

This clonotype has only a few counts. The rearrangement joins TRBV2 to TRBJ1-2; TRBD1 matches 7 bases. Losses at the gene ends were 6 bases for V and 7 bases for J; bases not matched to a gene: 5. Germline CDR1 SNHLY, CDR2 FYNNEI. The CDR3 is 12 amino acids. Written as DNA, the CDR3 is TGTGCCAGCAGGACAGGGCTGAGTGGCTACACCTTC. Translating it yields CASRTGLSGYTF.

The J gene is TRBJ2-7, the V gene TRBV28; the match to TRBD1 covers 11 bases. The ends lost 6 bases at V and 6 bases at J; junction bases unmatched: 10. The CDR3 length is 15 residues. Germline CDR1 is MDHEN and CDR2 is SYDVKM. The chain's CDR3 is CASSPRGTGGGEQYF. The DNA for the CDR3 is TGTGCCAGCAGCCCACGCGGGACAGGGGGTGGCGAGCAGTACTTC.

A few counts support this clonotype. This chain joins TRBV5-8 and TRBJ2-1, with 11 bases lining up with TRBD2. Germline lookup yields CDR1 SGHTS and CDR2 YDEGEE. This CDR3 region has 17 residues. V lost 0 bases, J lost 0 bases, and 2 bases stayed unmatched. DNA for the CDR3: TGTGCCAGCAGCTTGGCAACTAGCGGGGGCTCCTACAATGAGCAGTTCTTC. Translating gives CASSLATSGGSYNEQFF.

The gene calls are TRBV29-1 and TRBJ1-2; D unclear. V gave up 4 bases and J gave up 4 bases, with 7 bases separating them. Germline CDR1 reads SQVTM; CDR2 reads ANQGSEA. The CDR3 sequence is 11 residues long. The CDR3 here is CSVGSGYGYTF. As DNA, the CDR3 is TGCAGCGTTGGTAGTGGCTATGGCTACACCTTC.

This chain links TRBV18 with TRBJ2-7; 11 bases match TRBD1. From germline, CDR1 is KGHSH and CDR2 LQKENI. The CDR3 length is 15 residues. V trimming: 4 bases; J trimming: 6 bases; junction bases outside the gene matches: 8. The CDR3, as DNA: TGTGCCAGCTCACGGGACTGGACAGGGGGCCCCGAGCAGTACTTC. Translation gives CASSRDWTGGPEQYF. Using reference TRBV18 and TRBJ2-7 for the parts outside the CDR3, the full variable domain is NAGVMQNPRHLVRRRGQEARLRCSPMKGHSHVYWYRQLPEEGLKFMVYLQKENIIDESGMPKERFSAEFPKEGPSILRIQQVVRGDSAAYFCASSRDWTGGPEQYFGPGTRLTVT.

The chain employs TRBV27 and TRBJ1-3, with D hard to call. Trimming left V 6 bases short and J 6 bases short, with 12 bases between. Germline loops: CDR1 MNHEY, CDR2 SMNVEV (reference sequence). The CDR3 is 13 amino acids. CDR3: CASRPTDENTIYF. CDR3 sequence (DNA): TGTGCCAGCAGGCCTACGGACGAAAACACCATATATTTT.

V gene TRBV11-2 combines with J gene TRBJ2-3; no clear D gene. The germline V and J ends were trimmed by 4 bases and 2 bases, with 13 bases remaining between them. Germline lookup yields CDR1 SGHAT and CDR2 FQNNGV. The CDR3 sequence is 15 residues long. CDR3 in amino acids: CASSSFLGITDTQYF. The CDR3 coding sequence is TGTGCCAGCAGCTCATTTTTAGGAATCACAGATACGCAGTATTTT.

This chain uses TRBV11-3 with TRBJ1-5; unclear D gene. The CDR3 has 13 residues. CDR1 SGHNT and CDR2 YENEEA come from the germline V gene. Trimming took 3 bases from V and 4 from J, leaving 7 bases between them. As DNA, the CDR3 is TGTGCCAGCAGCTTCAGAGATAATCAGCCCCAGCATTTT. It specifies CASSFRDNQPQHF.

The rearrangement links TRBV28 to TRBJ2-5; D remains ambiguous. CDR3 size: 15 residues. Trimming took off 6 bases at V and 2 bases at J, with 16 bases between the two ends. Looked up from germline, CDR1 is MDHEN and CDR2 is SYDVKM. For the CDR3, the DNA is TGTGCCAGCAGCTCCCCAACGACCGCTCAAGAGACCCAGTACTTC. This encodes CASSSPTTAQETQYF.

This chain links TRBV10-1 with TRBJ2-1; no firm D call. V shed 8 bases and J shed 9 bases, with 14 bases lying between them. The CDR3 is made up of 12 amino acids. Germline CDR1 reads WNHNN; CDR2 reads SYGVQD (reference sequence). This CDR3 reads CASWVHCCEQFF. For the CDR3, the DNA is TGCGCCAGCTGGGTGCATTGCTGTGAGCAGTTCTTC.

This clonotype was seen a handful of times. The CDR3 is CASSVPASGTDTQYF. The CDR3 region has the DNA TGTGCCAGCAGTGTCCCGGCTAGCGGGACAGATACGCAGTATTTT. V usage is TRBV2 and J usage is TRBJ2-3; 8 bases match TRBD2. This CDR3 region has 15 residues. With V trimmed by 4 bases and J by 3 bases, 6 bases remained unmatched. The V gene's germline CDR1 is SNHLY and CDR2 FYNNEI.

J is TRBJ1-5 and V is TRBV4-2; the D gene is possibly TRBD1 (6 bases). The CDR3 has 14 amino acids. The germline CDR1 and CDR2 sequences are LGHNA and YNFKEQ. The germline V and J ends were trimmed by 10 bases and 3 bases, with 16 bases remaining between them. The CDR3 here is CATGDVGANQPQHF. The CDR3 bases are TGTGCCACCGGGGACGTGGGGGCCAATCAGCCCCAGCATTTT.

The rearrangement uses TRBV28 and TRBJ1-6, with D possibly TRBD1 on 6 matching bases. This CDR3 spans 13 amino acids. Trimming shortened V by 6 bases and J by 7 bases, and 10 bases separated the two germline ends. CDR1 is MDHEN and CDR2 is SYDVKM in the germline V gene. In DNA form, the CDR3 reads TGTGCCAGCAGACAGGGAATAAATTCACCCCTCCACTTT. Amino acid sequence: CASRQGINSPLHF.

The chain couples TRBV20-1 to TRBJ2-1, with TRBD2 matching over 11 bases. Germline assignment: CDR1 DFQATT and CDR2 SNEGSKA (reference sequence). Trimming removed 6 bases from V and 0 bases from J; junction bases left unmatched: 10. The CDR3 spans 17 residues. The CDR3 DNA follows: TGCAGTGCCCCGGTAGCGGGAGGGCGGAGCTCCTACAATGAGCAGTTCTTC. This translates into CSAPVAGGRSSYNEQFF.

The rearrangement links TRBV19 to TRBJ1-2, with TRBD1 identical over 12 bases. V was pared by 5 bases and J by 7 bases, with 11 bases of the junction left unmatched. The CDR3 has 16 residues. Germline assignment: CDR1 LNHDA and CDR2 SQIVND (reference sequence). DNA for the CDR3: TGTGCCAGTAGTGCCCTTCCGGGACAGGGGGCTGTTGGCTACACCTTC. Translating it yields CASSALPGQGAVGYTF.

The sample holds a few counts of this clonotype. The chain couples TRBV15 to TRBJ1-5; D is unresolved. In germline, CDR1 is LNHNV, CDR2 YYDKDF (reference sequence). Trimming removed 8 bases at V and 4 bases at J, with 9 bases between. The CDR3 is 12 residues long. CDR3 amino acids: CATGMGNQPQHF. As DNA, the CDR3 is TGTGCCACCGGCATGGGGAATCAGCCCCAGCATTTT.

A few counts support this clonotype. The chain employs TRBV19 and TRBJ2-5; the match to TRBD1 covers 9 bases. V shed 5 bases and J 7 bases; nucleotides not matched to a gene: 14. The germline gives CDR1 LNHDA, CDR2 SQIVND (reference sequence). This CDR3 region has 16 residues. Here the CDR3 reads CASSPHRDRVRRTQYF. The CDR3 DNA sequence: TGTGCCAGTAGTCCACATCGGGACAGGGTCCGGCGGACCCAGTACTTC.

The chain links TRBV10-3 to TRBJ2-7; D is uncertain. Germline V lookup: CDR1 ENHRY, CDR2 SYGVKD. CDR3 length: 12 residues. The V and J ends lost 8 bases and 4 bases respectively, with 12 bases between them. The CDR3 DNA reads as TGTGCCATCTCGAAGAATAGTTACGAGCAGTACTTC. This gives the protein CAISKNSYEQYF.

This clonotype was counted a few times. The chain has TRBV10-1 and TRBJ1-3, with D unclear. V shed 2 bases and J shed 4 bases, with 0 bases lying between them. Germline loops: CDR1 WNHNN, CDR2 SYGVQD (reference sequence). The CDR3 loop spans 11 amino acids. CDR3 sequence reads: CASSEGNTIYF. The DNA of the CDR3 is TGCGCCAGCAGTGAGGGAAACACCATATATTTT.

This sequence joins TRBV7-2 and TRBJ2-7; TRBD2 matches 7 bases. V lost 5 bases to trimming and J lost 12 bases; unmatched junction nucleotides: 16. The germline gives CDR1 SGHTA, CDR2 FQGNSA. The CDR3 totals 14 residues. The CDR3 is CASSPQAGREGRYF. The DNA for the CDR3 is TGTGCCAGCAGCCCCCAAGCGGGAAGGGAGGGGCGGTACTTC.